Below, 28 T cell receptor beta chains from the same sample are listed, as sequenced in a study of T-cell reconstitution after alpha-beta-depleted transplantation in children. Construction of the TCRbeta library involved unique molecular identifiers. In TCRdb, the PCR reads were re-called with MiXCR into one record per CDR3 protein. Here the sample spans 540,000 or so distinct CDR3 sequences, roughly 24% being singletons. The sample was PBMCs, mostly from graft donor cells, taken 360 days after TCRalphabeta/CD19-depleted stem cell transplant. All receptors derive from a boy in the first two years of life who had a stem cell transplant for acute myeloid leukemia, so the T cells may come from the graft donor.

The chain has TRBV2 and TRBJ2-2; no definite D call. Trimming removed 3 bases at V and 4 bases at J, with 9 bases between. The CDR3 consists of 14 residues. The germline CDR1 and CDR2 sequences are SNHLY and FYNNEI. The CDR3 reads CASSDEAITGELFF. CDR3 bases: TGTGCCAGCAGTGATGAGGCAATCACCGGGGAGCTGTTTTTT.

There are many counts of this clonotype. This chain connects TRBV28 to TRBJ2-2; the D call may be TRBD1 or TRBD2 (5 bases each). The CDR3 covers 13 residues. Trimming shortened V by 8 bases and J by 6 bases, and 13 bases separated the two germline ends. Germline CDR1 MDHEN, CDR2 SYDVKM. The CDR3 reads CASGTIGPGELFF. The CDR3 DNA reads as TGTGCCAGCGGGACCATAGGGCCCGGGGAGCTGTTTTTT.

A few counts support this clonotype. The CDR3 reads CASSYDRNTEAFF. The CDR3 nucleotides are TGTGCCAGCAGCTACGATAGGAACACTGAAGCTTTCTTT. The rearrangement uses TRBV7-2 and TRBJ1-1, with D unclear. CDR3 length equals 13 residues. Trimming left V 4 bases short and J 1 base short, with 7 bases between. The germline V gene has CDR1 SGHTA and CDR2 FQGNSA.

The table lists this clonotype with many counts. This rearrangement joins TRBV12-3 or TRBV12-4 to TRBJ2-5, with D maybe TRBD2 (6 bases). The CDR3 covers 14 residues. The ends were cut back, 3 bases at V and 3 bases at J, with 11 bases in the middle. CDR3: CASSLWRDEETQYF. CDR3 in DNA: TGTGCCAGCAGTTTGTGGCGGGACGAAGAGACCCAGTACTTC.

This clonotype was detected ten times or more. The rearrangement joins TRBV20-1 to TRBJ2-1; 9 bases are a match to TRBD2. This CDR3 has 14 residues. Germline V lookup: CDR1 DFQATT, CDR2 SNEGSKA (reference sequence). Unmatched junction bases numbered 6, after V lost 3 bases and J lost 6 bases. Here the CDR3 reads CSASYSGGINEQFF. CDR3 nucleotides: TGCAGTGCTAGTTACAGCGGGGGGATCAATGAGCAGTTCTTC.

V and J are TRBV28 and TRBJ2-1, with D possibly TRBD2 on 6 matching bases. CDR1 and CDR2 from the germline V gene are MDHEN and SYDVKM. This CDR3 has 11 amino acids. V dropped 5 bases and J dropped 12 bases, with 11 bases sitting between them. The CDR3 DNA reads TGTGCCAGCAGTCAGGGACTGGTGCAGTTCTTC. Protein sequence: CASSQGLVQFF.

The gene calls are TRBV7-3 and TRBJ2-5; D is undetermined. Between the trimmed V and J ends, which lost 2 bases and 4 bases, there was a span of 11 bases. Germline V gene lookup returns CDR1 SGHTA and CDR2 FQGTGA. There are 14 residues in the CDR3. As DNA, the CDR3 is TGTGCCAGCAGCTTATCGGCCGGAGCAGAGACCCAGTACTTC. Translated, it gives CASSLSAGAETQYF.

The chain employs TRBV20-1 and TRBJ1-2; D remains ambiguous. There are 13 residues in the CDR3. V dropped 5 bases and J dropped 4 bases, with 14 bases sitting between them. The germline V gene has CDR1 DFQATT and CDR2 SNEGSKA (reference sequence). CDR3 region: CSAPMENSYGYTF. DNA of the CDR3: TGCAGTGCTCCTATGGAGAATTCCTATGGCTACACCTTC.

This clonotype was counted at least ten times. The chain employs TRBV20-1 and TRBJ2-1, with D unclear. V lost 6 bases, J lost 0 bases, and 12 bases lay in between. Germline V CDR1 and CDR2: DFQATT, SNEGSKA (reference sequence). The CDR3 covers 14 residues. CDR3 loop: CSATSQSSYNEQFF. The CDR3 nucleotides read TGCAGTGCCACATCCCAAAGCTCCTACAATGAGCAGTTCTTC.

There are many counts of this clonotype. The chain carries TRBV29-1 and TRBJ2-3; 9 positions match TRBD2. Trimming at V came to 4 bases and at J to 1 base, leaving 6 bases not matched to a gene. The CDR3 extends over 15 amino acids. In germline, CDR1 is SQVTM, CDR2 ANQGSEA. The CDR3 bases are TGCAGCGTTGTCCCGCGGGGGGGCGGCACAGATACGCAGTATTTT. This gives the protein CSVVPRGGGTDTQYF.

This clonotype was picked up many times. J is TRBJ1-2 and V is TRBV30; the D is unclear. The CDR3 extends over 13 amino acids. The V gene lost 0 bases and the J gene lost 4 bases, with 9 bases spanning the gap. Germline loops: CDR1 GTSNPN, CDR2 SVGIG (reference sequence). CDR3 sequence reads: CAWSVSYSYGYTF. CDR3 sequence (DNA): TGTGCCTGGAGTGTGAGTTACAGCTATGGCTACACCTTC.

This clonotype showed up many times. The gene calls are TRBV20-1 and TRBJ1-3; 8 bases align to TRBD1. Germline V gives CDR1 DFQATT, CDR2 SNEGSKA (reference sequence). CDR3 size: 15 residues. V lost 3 bases to trimming and J lost 0 bases; unmatched junction nucleotides: 4. In nucleotides, the CDR3 is TGCAGTGCTAGCCGGGACAGGATCTCTGGAAACACCATATATTTT. This translates into CSASRDRISGNTIYF.

This chain connects TRBV20-1 to TRBJ2-3; TRBD2 aligns across 8 bases. The CDR3 consists of 17 residues. Germline V gene sequence: CDR1 DFQATT, CDR2 SNEGSKA (reference sequence). V lost 6 bases and J lost 7; bases outside the gene matches: 21. This chain's CDR3 is CSALIAPGLEEGYTQYF. DNA of the CDR3: TGCAGTGCCCTGATAGCACCGGGACTAGAAGAAGGCTATACGCAGTATTTT.

The V gene is TRBV6-5, the J gene TRBJ2-5; 7 bases match TRBD1. The CDR3 covers 15 residues. Germline-derived CDR1 and CDR2 are MNHEY and SVGAGI. Unmatched junction bases numbered 3, after V lost 2 bases and J lost 0 bases. CDR3 nucleotides: TGTGCCAGCAGTTACACCGGGACAGACCAAGAGACCCAGTACTTC. It is translated as CASSYTGTDQETQYF.

This clonotype was seen a handful of times. This sequence joins TRBV7-2 and TRBJ2-1; either TRBD1 or TRBD2 may supply D (5 bases each). Trimming shortened V by 5 bases and J by 8 bases, and 13 bases separated the two germline ends. The germline gives CDR1 SGHTA, CDR2 FQGNSA. The CDR3 extends over 13 amino acids. The CDR3 region has the DNA TGTGCCAGCAGCGAGGGACCAGACCATGAGCAGTTCTTC. The encoded protein is CASSEGPDHEQFF.

This clonotype came up many times. This chain connects TRBV5-1 to TRBJ1-1; TRBD1 matches 12 bases. V lost 4 bases and J lost 4; bases outside the gene matches: 8. CDR1 and CDR2 from the germline V gene are SGHRS and YFSETQ. The CDR3 length is 16 residues. The CDR3 nucleotides are TGCGCCAGCAGCCCACTCCCGGGACAGGGGGCCACTGAAGCTTTCTTT. Protein sequence: CASSPLPGQGATEAFF.

This clonotype was observed at least ten times. This chain links TRBV7-6 with TRBJ2-2; D uncertain. Germline V gives CDR1 SGHVS, CDR2 FNYEAQ. The CDR3 spans 15 residues. Trimming removed 1 base at V and 0 bases at J, with 6 bases between. This CDR3 reads CASSLVPTNTGELFF. In DNA, the CDR3 is TGTGCCAGCAGCTTAGTTCCAACGAACACCGGGGAGCTGTTTTTT.

This clonotype was counted a few times. The J gene is TRBJ2-2, the V gene TRBV6-5, with 10 bases lining up with TRBD2. The CDR3 runs to 18 residues. Germline V gene sequence: CDR1 MNHEY, CDR2 SVGAGI. J lost 4 bases, V lost 0 bases, and 8 bases had no gene match. This chain's CDR3 is CASSYSGLAGDGTGELFF. The CDR3 DNA reads TGTGCCAGCAGTTACTCAGGCCTAGCGGGGGACGGCACCGGGGAGCTGTTTTTT.

This rearrangement joins TRBV20-1 to TRBJ1-1; 8 bases fit TRBD1. Per the germline V gene, CDR1 is DFQATT and CDR2 is SNEGSKA (reference sequence). Trimming at V came to 6 bases and at J to 4 bases, leaving 13 bases not matched to a gene. This CDR3 has 15 amino acids. In nucleotides, the CDR3 is TGCAGTGCCACGGACAGGGCCGGATTGAGCACTGAAGCTTTCTTT. Translating it yields CSATDRAGLSTEAFF.

This clonotype was seen repeatedly, ten times or more. The genes are TRBV12-5 and TRBJ2-7; tentatively, D is TRBD1 (5 bases). Germline lookup yields CDR1 LGHNT and CDR2 FRNRAP. This CDR3 is 13 amino acids long. Trimming shortened V by 6 bases and J by 0 bases, and 9 bases separated the two germline ends. CDR3 DNA sequence: TGTGCTAGTGGGGACACACTCTCCTACGAGCAGTACTTC. Residues: CASGDTLSYEQYF.

The chain has TRBV10-3 and TRBJ1-5, with D tentatively TRBD1 (6 bases). This CDR3 spans 14 amino acids. Per the germline V gene, CDR1 is ENHRY and CDR2 is SYGVKD. Trimming took off 6 bases at V and 4 bases at J, with 13 bases between the two ends. The CDR3 sequence is CAISAGQLNQPQHF. In DNA, the CDR3 is TGTGCCATCAGCGCCGGACAGCTTAATCAGCCCCAGCATTTT.

This clonotype was seen at least ten times. The J gene is TRBJ1-1, the V gene TRBV10-3, with 8 positions matching TRBD1. V shed 6 bases, J shed 5 bases, and the junction held 8 bases outside the gene matches. Germline CDR1 is ENHRY and CDR2 is SYGVKD. This CDR3 is 14 amino acids long. CDR3 coding DNA: TGTGCCATCAGCCCGACAGGGGTGATTACTGAAGCTTTCTTT. Protein: CAISPTGVITEAFF.

This clonotype showed up just once. A read error is possible here, since a much larger clone lies one base away. The V call is TRBV6-1, the J call TRBJ2-7, with no clear D. Trimming took off 1 base at V and 2 bases at J, with 6 bases between the two ends. In germline, CDR1 is MNHNS, CDR2 SASEGT. This CDR3 is built from 13 residues. The CDR3 protein is CASSEDRTYEQYV. CDR3 bases: TGTGCCAGCAGTGAAGATCGGACCTACGAGCAGTACGTC.

This clonotype came up a few times. The chain links TRBV7-2 to TRBJ1-1, with D possibly being TRBD1 (6 bases). This CDR3 contains 15 residues. V dropped 2 bases and J dropped 4 bases, with 14 bases sitting between them. Looked up from germline, CDR1 is SGHTA and CDR2 is FQGNSA. The DNA for the CDR3 is TGTGCCAGCAGCTTACCCGCAGGAGGGGGCACTGAAGCTTTCTTT. Its protein product is CASSLPAGGGTEAFF.

This clonotype was seen at least ten times. J is TRBJ1-5 and V is TRBV29-1; 10 bases are a match to TRBD1. V shed 6 bases and J 0 bases; nucleotides not matched to a gene: 17. Per the germline V gene, CDR1 is SQVTM and CDR2 is ANQGSEA. This CDR3 contains 19 residues. CDR3 DNA: TGCAGCGTCTTCTGCGACAGGGGGCGAGGAAATTATAGCAATCAGCCCCAGCATTTT. Translating it yields CSVFCDRGRGNYSNQPQHF.

The chain combines TRBV24-1 with TRBJ2-1; the D gene is possibly TRBD1 (6 bases). Trimming cost V 6 bases and J 3 bases, with 11 bases left between them. CDR1 and CDR2 from the germline V gene are KGHDR and SFDVKD. The CDR3 has 14 residues. The CDR3 region is CATSTGQIYNEQFF. The DNA for the CDR3 is TGTGCCACCAGTACTGGACAGATCTACAATGAGCAGTTCTTC.

This chain connects TRBV20-1 to TRBJ2-4; D uncertain. This CDR3 comprises 14 residues. Germline CDR1 is DFQATT and CDR2 is SNEGSKA (reference sequence). V was shortened by 5 bases and J by 2 bases, with 13 bases between the two germline ends. The CDR3 nucleotides are TGCAGTGCTCTTGAAGCGCGGACCAAAAACATTCAGTACTTC. Its protein is CSALEARTKNIQYF.

V gene TRBV5-1 combines with J gene TRBJ2-1; D unclear. Trimming removed 0 bases at V and 5 bases at J, with 9 bases between. This CDR3 is built from 14 residues. The germline gives CDR1 SGHRS, CDR2 YFSETQ. The CDR3 reads CASSLAYSNNEQFF. In DNA, the CDR3 is TGCGCCAGCAGCTTGGCGTATTCAAACAATGAGCAGTTCTTC.